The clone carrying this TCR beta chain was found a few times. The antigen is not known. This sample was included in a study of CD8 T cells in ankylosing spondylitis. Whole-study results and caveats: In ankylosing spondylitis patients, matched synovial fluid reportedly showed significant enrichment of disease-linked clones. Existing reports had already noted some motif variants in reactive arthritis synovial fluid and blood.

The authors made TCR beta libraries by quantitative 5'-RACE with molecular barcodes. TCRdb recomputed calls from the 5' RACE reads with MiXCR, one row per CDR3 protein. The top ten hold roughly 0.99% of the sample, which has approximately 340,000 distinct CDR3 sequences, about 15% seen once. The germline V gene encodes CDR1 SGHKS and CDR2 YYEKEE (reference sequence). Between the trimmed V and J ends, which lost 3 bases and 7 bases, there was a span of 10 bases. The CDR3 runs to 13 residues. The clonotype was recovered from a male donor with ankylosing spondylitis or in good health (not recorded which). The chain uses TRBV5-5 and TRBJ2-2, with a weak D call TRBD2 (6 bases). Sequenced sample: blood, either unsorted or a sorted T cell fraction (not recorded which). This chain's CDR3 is CASSSLGSGELFF. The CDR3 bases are TGTGCCAGCAGCTCCCTCGGGAGCGGGGAGCTGTTTTTT.